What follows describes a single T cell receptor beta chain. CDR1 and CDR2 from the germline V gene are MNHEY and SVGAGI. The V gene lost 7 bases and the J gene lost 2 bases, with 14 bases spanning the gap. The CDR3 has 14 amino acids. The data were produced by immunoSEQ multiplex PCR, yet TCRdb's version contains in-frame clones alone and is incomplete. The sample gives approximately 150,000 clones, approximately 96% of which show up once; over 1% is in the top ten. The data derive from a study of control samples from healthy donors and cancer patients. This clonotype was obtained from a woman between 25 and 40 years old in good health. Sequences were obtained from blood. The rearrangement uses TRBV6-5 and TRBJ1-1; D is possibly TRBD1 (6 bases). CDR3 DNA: TGTGCCAGCAAAAGGGGGTTTATAAACACTGAAGCTTTCTTT. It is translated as CASKRGFINTEAFF.